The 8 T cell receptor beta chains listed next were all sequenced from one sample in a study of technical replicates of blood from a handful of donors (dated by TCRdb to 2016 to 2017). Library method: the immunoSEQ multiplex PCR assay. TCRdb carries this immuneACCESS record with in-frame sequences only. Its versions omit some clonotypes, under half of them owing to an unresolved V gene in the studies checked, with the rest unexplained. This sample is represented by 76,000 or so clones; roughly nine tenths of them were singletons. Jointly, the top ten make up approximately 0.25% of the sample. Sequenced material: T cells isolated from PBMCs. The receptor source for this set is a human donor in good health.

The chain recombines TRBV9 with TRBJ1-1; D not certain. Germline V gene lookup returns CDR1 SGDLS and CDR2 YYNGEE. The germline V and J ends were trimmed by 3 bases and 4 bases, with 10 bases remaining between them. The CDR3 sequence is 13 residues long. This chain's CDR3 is CASSGTLSTEAFF. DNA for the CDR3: TGTGCCAGCAGCGGGACTTTAAGCACTGAAGCTTTCTTT.

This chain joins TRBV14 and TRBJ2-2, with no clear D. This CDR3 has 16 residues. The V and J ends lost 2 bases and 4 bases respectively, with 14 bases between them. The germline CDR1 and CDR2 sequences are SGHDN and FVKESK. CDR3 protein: CASSQSTVASTGELFF. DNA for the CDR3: TGTGCCAGCAGCCAAAGCACCGTCGCGTCCACCGGGGAGCTGTTTTTT.

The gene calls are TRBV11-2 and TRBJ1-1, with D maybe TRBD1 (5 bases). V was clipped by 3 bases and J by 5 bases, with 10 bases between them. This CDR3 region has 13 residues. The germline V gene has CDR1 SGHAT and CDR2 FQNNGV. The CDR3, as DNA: TGTGCCAGCAGCTTCTACGCAGGGACTGAAGCTTTCTTT. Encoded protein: CASSFYAGTEAFF.

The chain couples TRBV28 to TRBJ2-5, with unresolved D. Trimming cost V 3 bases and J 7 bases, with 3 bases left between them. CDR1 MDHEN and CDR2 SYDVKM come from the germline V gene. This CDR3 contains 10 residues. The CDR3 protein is CASSFRTQYF. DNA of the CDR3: TGTGCCAGCAGTTTCAGGACCCAGTACTTC.

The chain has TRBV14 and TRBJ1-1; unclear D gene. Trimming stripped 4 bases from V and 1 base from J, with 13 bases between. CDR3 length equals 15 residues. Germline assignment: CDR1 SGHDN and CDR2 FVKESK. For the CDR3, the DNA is TGTGCCAGCAGCCCACTCACTAATTCGAACACTGAAGCTTTCTTT. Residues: CASSPLTNSNTEAFF.

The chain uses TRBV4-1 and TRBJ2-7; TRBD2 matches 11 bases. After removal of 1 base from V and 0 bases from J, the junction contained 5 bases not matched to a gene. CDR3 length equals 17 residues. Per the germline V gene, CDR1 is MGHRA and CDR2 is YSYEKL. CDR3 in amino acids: CASSQGLTSGVSYEQYF. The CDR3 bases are TGCGCCAGCAGCCAAGGGCTGACTAGCGGGGTCTCCTACGAGCAGTACTTC.

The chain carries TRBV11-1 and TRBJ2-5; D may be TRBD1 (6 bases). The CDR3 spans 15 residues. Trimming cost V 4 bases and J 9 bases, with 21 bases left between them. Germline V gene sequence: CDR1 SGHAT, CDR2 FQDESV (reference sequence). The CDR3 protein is CASSSQGSGIGAQYF. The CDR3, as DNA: TGTGCCAGCAGCTCTCAGGGGTCAGGGATAGGGGCCCAGTACTTC.

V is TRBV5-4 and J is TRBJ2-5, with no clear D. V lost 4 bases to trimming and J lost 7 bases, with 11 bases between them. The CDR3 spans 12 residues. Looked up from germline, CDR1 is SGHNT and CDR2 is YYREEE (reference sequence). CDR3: CASSPVVGTQYF. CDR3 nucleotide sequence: TGTGCCAGCAGCCCCGTAGTCGGGACCCAGTACTTC.